This TCR beta chain is from a study of type 1 regulatory T cells. Study as a whole: T-allo10 is a Tr1-enriched, alloantigen-specific CD4 T cell product made in vitro.

TCRdb processed the reads anew with MiXCR; each CDR3 protein has one entry. The profile shows about 14,000 distinct CDR3 sequences, approximately 14% of them singletons. Trimming took 7 bases from V and 6 from J, leaving 13 bases between them. CDR1 and CDR2 from the germline V gene are ENHRY and SYGVKD. This CDR3 has 13 amino acids. This clonotype was picked up many times. Its antigen is as yet unknown. The sample taken for sequencing was cultured T cells, either the whole culture or a sorted T cell fraction (not recorded which). V and J are TRBV10-3 and TRBJ1-5; possible D gene TRBD1, 6 bases. This receptor was obtained from a human donor in good health. CDR3 bases: TGTGCCATCACCAGACAGGCGGGTCAGCCCCAGCATTTT. This encodes CAITRQAGQPQHF.